The next 7 T cell receptor beta chains were all read from a single sample in a study of T cells in Graves' hyperthyroidism and ophthalmopathy. It was RNA transcripts that yielded the amplified TCR beta CDR3 regions. Initially, a first-round RT-PCR of the TCR CDR3 employed the HTBI primer set. MiXCR, applied by TCRdb to the multiplex PCR reads, yields one record per CDR3 protein. The data contain approximately 400,000 distinct CDR3 sequences, over 11% of them singletons. Input material: blood. These receptors all come from a woman aged 55-70 years with Graves' hyperthyroidism.

The V gene is TRBV20-1, the J gene TRBJ2-5; the D call may be TRBD1 or TRBD2 (6 bases each). Germline V lookup: CDR1 DFQATT, CDR2 SNEGSKA (reference sequence). Trimming cost V 6 bases and J 5 bases, with 19 bases left between them. This CDR3 region has 14 residues. For the CDR3, the DNA is TGCAGTGCCTTCTCGGGGGCTGGGAGGGAGACCCAGTACTTC. Translation: CSAFSGAGRETQYF.

In its sample, this clonotype was seen many times. The CDR3 loop is CASSPRRQQGKNIQYF. CDR3 DNA sequence: TGTGCCAGCTCACCACGGAGGCAGCAAGGCAAAAACATTCAGTACTTC. The V call is TRBV18, the J call TRBJ2-4; a weak D match, TRBD2 (5 bases). The CDR3 length is 16 residues. Trimming took 1 base from V and 3 from J, leaving 13 bases between them. Germline V lookup: CDR1 KGHSH, CDR2 LQKENI.

This clonotype was counted ten times or more. The chain couples TRBV7-9 to TRBJ1-4; 7 positions agree with TRBD1. Losses at the gene ends were 5 bases for V and 5 bases for J; bases not matched to a gene: 11. CDR1 is SEHNR and CDR2 is FQNEAQ in the germline V gene (reference sequence). This CDR3 has 16 amino acids. CDR3 in DNA: TGTGCCAGCAGCCTTACGACCGGGACAGCGAATGAAAAACTGTTTTTT. Translating gives CASSLTTGTANEKLFF.

This clonotype was recorded once. The chain couples TRBV7-3 to TRBJ1-3; D call uncertain. Germline values: CDR1 SGHTA, CDR2 FQGTGA. V was pared by 2 bases and J by 0 bases, with 14 bases between. There are 17 residues in the CDR3. The CDR3 loop reads CASSLVPTADSGNTIYF. The DNA for the CDR3 is TGTGCCAGCAGCTTAGTCCCTACAGCGGACTCTGGAAACACCATATATTTT.

This clonotype was seen many times. The chain uses TRBV7-9 and TRBJ2-3; 7 nucleotides match TRBD1. V was pared by 4 bases and J by 1 base, with 11 bases of the junction left unmatched. Germline loops: CDR1 SEHNR, CDR2 FQNEAQ (reference sequence). This CDR3 has 17 amino acids. In DNA form, the CDR3 reads TGTGCCAGCAGCTCTAACACAGGGGCCATAGGCACAGATACGCAGTATTTT. This codes for CASSSNTGAIGTDTQYF.

At least ten counts were recorded for this clonotype. The chain is built from TRBV11-2 and TRBJ2-2, with 7 positions matching TRBD1. This CDR3 region has 15 residues. CDR1 is SGHAT and CDR2 is FQNNGV in the germline V gene. Trimming removed 5 bases from V and 5 bases from J; junction bases left unmatched: 8. CDR3 sequence: CASSPGTEETGELFF. The CDR3 DNA reads TGTGCCAGCAGCCCAGGGACAGAGGAAACCGGGGAGCTGTTTTTT.

This clonotype was counted ten times or more. This sequence joins TRBV28 and TRBJ2-7; unclear D gene. Trimming shortened V by 3 bases and J by 8 bases, and 14 bases separated the two germline ends. The CDR3 totals 13 residues. Germline V CDR1 and CDR2: MDHEN, SYDVKM. In DNA, the CDR3 is TGTGCCAGCAGTTTGGCATCGGTAGGGAAGCAGTACTTC. Its translation is CASSLASVGKQYF.